Following are 32 T cell receptor beta chains from one sample sequenced in a study of cytomegalovirus exposure and HLA in healthy donors. 60 Vbeta and 13 Jbeta primers were used in PCR. Using immunoSEQ multiplex PCR, the repertoire was profiled, and TCRdb retains in-frame clones only, with some absent. This table has approximately 150,000 clones, approximately 62% appearing once. Sequenced material: PBMCs. The receptor source for this set is a man in his fifties or sixties in good health and CMV-seronegative.

This rearrangement joins TRBV7-2 to TRBJ2-3, with 8 bases identical to TRBD2. The CDR3 runs 16 residues. The germline V gene has CDR1 SGHTA and CDR2 FQGNSA. V lost 0 bases to trimming and J lost 3 bases; unmatched junction nucleotides: 5. Written as DNA, the CDR3 is TGTGCCAGCAGCTTAGCTTCGGGGGGGCCGACAGATACGCAGTATTTT. Translation gives CASSLASGGPTDTQYF.

The chain links TRBV28 to TRBJ1-1, with a weak D call TRBD1 (5 bases). Germline V gives CDR1 MDHEN, CDR2 SYDVKM. The CDR3 consists of 14 residues. V lost 3 bases and J 3 bases, leaving 11 bases between the germline ends. The CDR3 nucleotides read TGTGCCAGCAGTTTCCCAAGGGGCCACACTGAAGCTTTCTTT. Residues: CASSFPRGHTEAFF. The entire variable domain, with the rest obtained from reference TRBV28 and TRBJ1-1, is as follows: DVKVTQSSRYLVKRTGEKVFLECVQDMDHENMFWYRQDPGLGLRLIYFSYDVKMKEKGDIPEGYSVSREKKERFSLILESASTNQTSMYLCASSFPRGHTEAFFGQGTRLTVV.

The chain couples TRBV27 to TRBJ1-2, with D possibly being TRBD1 (6 bases). Germline V gene sequence: CDR1 MNHEY, CDR2 SMNVEV (reference sequence). V gave up 5 bases and J gave up 2 bases, with 12 bases separating them. The CDR3 consists of 14 residues. CDR3 protein: CASSTLDRNYGYTF. The CDR3 DNA follows: TGTGCCAGCAGTACCCTGGACAGAAACTATGGCTACACCTTC.

The chain employs TRBV5-1 and TRBJ1-3, with D tentatively TRBD1 (5 bases). The CDR3 covers 15 residues. Germline V gives CDR1 SGHRS, CDR2 YFSETQ. V dropped 5 bases and J dropped 0 bases, with 12 bases sitting between them. CDR3 loop: CASSRDSSSGNTIYF. CDR3 coding DNA: TGCGCCAGCAGTCGGGACTCAAGCTCTGGAAACACCATATATTTT.

The chain carries TRBV5-1 and TRBJ2-7, with D possibly TRBD1 on 7 matching bases. Per germline, CDR1 SGHRS and CDR2 YFSETQ. The CDR3 has 15 residues. V lost 7 bases, J lost 0 bases, and 17 bases lay in between. The CDR3: CASAYGGGDSYEQYF. The CDR3 nucleotides read TGCGCCAGCGCGTACGGAGGGGGCGACTCCTACGAGCAGTACTTC.

The chain carries TRBV6-4 and TRBJ1-1, with TRBD1 identical over 7 bases. Germline CDR1 is MRHNA and CDR2 is SNTAGT. With 0 bases clipped from V and 2 bases from J, the junction kept 3 bases outside the gene matches. The CDR3 has 15 amino acids. As DNA, the CDR3 is TGTGCCAGCAGTGACTCTGGACAGGACAACACTGAAGCTTTCTTT. The encoded protein is CASSDSGQDNTEAFF.

This clone showed up just a few times. V gene TRBV4-3 combines with J gene TRBJ2-7, with 9 bases lining up with TRBD2. The J segment lost 3 bases and the V segment lost 5 bases, leaving 8 bases of the junction unmatched. The germline V gene encodes CDR1 LGHNA and CDR2 YSLEER. The CDR3 extends over 15 amino acids. The CDR3 spells CASSARLADVYEQYF. The CDR3 DNA reads as TGCGCCAGCAGCGCCCGACTAGCGGATGTCTACGAGCAGTACTTC.

The J gene is TRBJ2-3, the V gene TRBV4-2; possibly TRBD2 for D (6 bases). The CDR3 is 16 amino acids. Trimming pared 0 bases from V and 7 bases from J, leaving 17 bases between. CDR1 is LGHNA, CDR2 YNFKEQ, per germline. The CDR3 protein is CASSQDTGGAGNTQYF. As DNA, the CDR3 is TGTGCCAGCAGCCAAGACACTGGAGGGGCCGGGAATACGCAGTATTTT.

This clone has just a few counts. The J gene is TRBJ1-1, the V gene TRBV9, with D maybe TRBD1 (5 bases). Between the trimmed V and J ends, which lost 4 bases and 5 bases, there was a span of 18 bases. The germline CDR1 and CDR2 sequences are SGDLS and YYNGEE. The CDR3 loop spans 15 amino acids. The DNA of the CDR3 is TGTGCCAGCAGCATAAGGAGTGGGGGGAGTACTGAAGCTTTCTTT. Amino acids: CASSIRSGGSTEAFF.

The rearrangement uses TRBV15 and TRBJ2-2, with D perhaps TRBD2 (6 bases). The V gene's germline CDR1 is LNHNV and CDR2 YYDKDF (reference sequence). CDR3 size: 16 residues. The V and J ends lost 0 bases and 0 bases respectively, with 8 bases between them. Written as DNA, the CDR3 is TGTGCCACCAGCAGAGATGGAGGGGCGAACACCGGGGAGCTGTTTTTT. Protein: CATSRDGGANTGELFF.

In this sample, this clone turned up a few times. J is TRBJ1-2 and V is TRBV2; no clear D. CDR3 length: 12 residues. CDR1 is SNHLY and CDR2 is FYNNEI in the germline V gene. The V end was cut by 1 base, the J end by 5 bases, with 5 bases between. The CDR3 nucleotides are TGTGCCAGCAGTGAAGGCGGTTATGGCTACACCTTC. Amino acid sequence: CASSEGGYGYTF.

The DNA of the CDR3 is TGTGCCAGCAGTCCCGACAGGGGGGGAACCTACGAGCAGTACTTC. Translated, it gives CASSPDRGGTYEQYF. This rearrangement joins TRBV28 to TRBJ2-7, with TRBD1 matching 9 bases. The CDR3 totals 15 residues. In germline, CDR1 is MDHEN, CDR2 SYDVKM. V was pared by 5 bases and J by 2 bases, with 7 bases of the junction left unmatched. Complete variable domain (other parts from reference TRBV28 and TRBJ2-7): DVKVTQSSRYLVKRTGEKVFLECVQDMDHENMFWYRQDPGLGLRLIYFSYDVKMKEKGDIPEGYSVSREKKERFSLILESASTNQTSMYLCASSPDRGGTYEQYFGPGTRLTVT.

This clone was found once. The V call is TRBV5-1, the J call TRBJ2-2; no clear D. Trimming left V 0 bases short and J 0 bases short, with 9 bases between. The CDR3 length is 16 residues. The germline CDR1 and CDR2 sequences are SGHRS and YFSETQ. The CDR3 DNA reads TGCGCCAGCAGCTTGGCCAGGCACTCGAACACCGGGGAGCTGTTTTTT. Translating it yields CASSLARHSNTGELFF.

The V and J genes are TRBV7-2 and TRBJ1-5; TRBD1 might be the D (6 bases). The CDR3 is 15 amino acids. Trimming pared 2 bases from V and 4 bases from J, leaving 12 bases between. CDR1 is SGHTA, CDR2 FQGNSA, per germline. The chain's CDR3 is CASSLSRTANQPQHF. The CDR3 DNA sequence: TGTGCCAGCAGCTTAAGTCGGACAGCTAATCAGCCCCAGCATTTT.

The chain combines TRBV7-9 with TRBJ2-2; D possibly corresponds to TRBD2 (7 bases). With 5 bases removed from V and 4 bases from J, the gap between germline ends came to 11 bases. This CDR3 is built from 14 residues. Looked up from germline, CDR1 is SEHNR and CDR2 is FQNEAQ (reference sequence). In nucleotides, the CDR3 is TGTGCCAGCAGCCTCGGGGGGCCCACCGGGGAGCTGTTTTTT. Translated: CASSLGGPTGELFF.

The V gene is TRBV5-4, the J gene TRBJ2-2, with a weak D call TRBD1 (5 bases). The CDR3 extends over 16 amino acids. V lost 6 bases, J lost 1 base, and 16 bases lay in between. CDR1 and CDR2 from the germline V gene are SGHNT and YYREEE (reference sequence). Here the CDR3 DNA reads TGTGCCAGCACCCCATTACAACAGGAGAACACCGGGGAGCTGTTTTTT. It translates to CASTPLQQENTGELFF. Complete variable domain (other parts from reference TRBV5-4 and TRBJ2-2): ETGVTQSPTHLIKTRGQQVTLRCSSQSGHNTVSWYQQALGQGPQFIFQYYREEENGRGNFPPRFSGLQFPNYSSELNVNALELDDSALYLCASTPLQQENTGELFFGEGSRLTVL.

In this sample, this clone turned up a few times. The chain joins TRBV27 to TRBJ1-6; 7 bases match TRBD1. The CDR3 is made up of 16 amino acids. The V gene end was trimmed by 5 bases and the J gene end by 2 bases; junction bases not matched to a gene: 6. Germline V CDR1 and CDR2: MNHEY, SMNVEV (reference sequence). In DNA form, the CDR3 reads TGTGCCAGCAGTCCACAGGGGATAGCCTATAATTCACCCCTCCACTTT. Translation: CASSPQGIAYNSPLHF.

The chain combines TRBV18 with TRBJ2-7; 11 bases are shared with TRBD1. V lost 1 base and J lost 3; bases outside the gene matches: 11. This CDR3 has 18 amino acids. Germline CDR1 and CDR2: KGHSH and LQKENI. The CDR3 nucleotides read TGTGCCAGCTCACCACTAACCCTCGGGACAGGGGGGATCTACGAGCAGTACTTC. Protein: CASSPLTLGTGGIYEQYF.

In this sample, this clone turned up once. The rearrangement uses TRBV9 and TRBJ2-7; D might be TRBD1 (6 bases). Trimming took 4 bases from V and 5 from J, leaving 25 bases between them. CDR3 size: 17 residues. Germline V CDR1 and CDR2: SGDLS, YYNGEE. The chain's CDR3 is CASSSYPHSGAENEQYF. CDR3 nucleotide sequence: TGTGCCAGCAGCTCCTATCCCCACTCAGGGGCTGAAAACGAGCAGTACTTC. Together with reference TRBV9 and TRBJ2-7, the CDR3 gives the full variable domain: DSGVTQTPKHLITATGQRVTLRCSPRSGDLSVYWYQQSLDQGLQFLIQYYNGEERAKGNILERFSAQQFPDLHSELNLSSLELGDSALYFCASSSYPHSGAENEQYFGPGTRLTVT.

In its sample, this clone was seen a few times. V and J are TRBV9 and TRBJ1-4; D might be TRBD1 (6 bases). Germline values: CDR1 SGDLS, CDR2 YYNGEE. The CDR3 length is 16 residues. Trimming left V 0 bases short and J 8 bases short, with 17 bases between. CDR3 coding DNA: TGTGCCAGCAGCGTAGCTACGAGCAGGGGAGGGGAAAAACTGTTTTTT. Protein: CASSVATSRGGEKLFF. The complete variable domain, with remaining parts taken from reference TRBV9 and TRBJ1-4, reads DSGVTQTPKHLITATGQRVTLRCSPRSGDLSVYWYQQSLDQGLQFLIQYYNGEERAKGNILERFSAQQFPDLHSELNLSSLELGDSALYFCASSVATSRGGEKLFFGSGTQLSVL.

This clone has more than one count but fewer than ten. This rearrangement joins TRBV18 to TRBJ1-3; D unclear. This CDR3 spans 16 amino acids. V was shortened by 1 base and J by 0 bases, with 10 bases between the two germline ends. The germline V gene encodes CDR1 KGHSH and CDR2 LQKENI. CDR3 protein: CASSPLGESSGNTIYF. CDR3 sequence (DNA): TGTGCCAGCTCACCACTCGGGGAGAGCTCTGGAAACACCATATATTTT.

V is TRBV7-2 and J is TRBJ1-3; maybe TRBD1 (6 bases). Deletions cut 5 bases from V and 0 bases from J, with 14 bases between. This CDR3 spans 16 amino acids. CDR1 is SGHTA and CDR2 is FQGNSA in the germline V gene. The CDR3 DNA sequence: TGTGCCAGCAGCCCAGGGGTAGGGGACTCTGGAAACACCATATATTTT. It specifies CASSPGVGDSGNTIYF.

J is TRBJ2-3 and V is TRBV6-1; D might be TRBD2 (6 bases). Germline CDR1 and CDR2: MNHNS and SASEGT. With 6 bases removed from V and 3 bases from J, the gap between germline ends came to 10 bases. The CDR3 sequence is 13 residues long. CDR3 region: CASRYGGTDTQYF. For the CDR3, the DNA is TGTGCCAGCAGGTATGGGGGGACAGATACGCAGTATTTT.

The V call is TRBV5-6, the J call TRBJ1-2, with a tentative D call TRBD1 (5 bases). V shed 2 bases and J shed 4 bases, with 12 bases lying between them. This CDR3 has 14 residues. Per the germline V gene, CDR1 is SGHDT and CDR2 is YYEEEE. CDR3 protein: CASSLDRKTYGYTF. CDR3 bases: TGTGCCAGCAGCTTAGACAGAAAAACCTATGGCTACACCTTC.

The chain links TRBV19 to TRBJ2-1; D uncertain. This CDR3 is 17 amino acids long. The germline V gene has CDR1 LNHDA and CDR2 SQIVND (reference sequence). V lost 7 bases and J lost 8, with 27 bases in between. The CDR3 DNA follows: TGTGCCAGTACCAAAGCGATACTCCTACTTTGTAGACATGAGCAGTTCTTC. It encodes CASTKAILLLCRHEQFF.

The rearrangement uses TRBV18 and TRBJ2-3; D is possibly TRBD2 (6 bases). The CDR3 contains 19 residues. In germline, CDR1 is KGHSH, CDR2 LQKENI. The V end was cut by 0 bases, the J end by 2 bases, with 21 bases between. CDR3 sequence reads: CASSPPGRNLGSTTDTQYF. As DNA, the CDR3 is TGTGCCAGCTCACCACCCGGTAGAAATCTCGGGAGTACCACAGATACGCAGTATTTT.

CDR3 protein: CASSLQLSGANVLTF. The CDR3 nucleotides read TGCGCCAGCAGCTTACAATTAAGTGGGGCCAACGTCCTGACTTTC. The chain joins TRBV5-1 to TRBJ2-6, with D unresolved. This CDR3 has 15 amino acids. Germline V gene data show CDR1 as SGHRS and CDR2 as YFSETQ. Trimming took off 2 bases at V and 3 bases at J, with 9 bases between the two ends.

The V and J genes are TRBV11-2 and TRBJ1-2, with D unresolved. The germline V gene encodes CDR1 SGHAT and CDR2 FQNNGV. The CDR3 runs to 15 residues. The V and J ends lost 3 bases and 0 bases respectively, with 11 bases between them. The CDR3 nucleotides read TGTGCCAGCAGCTTCTCGGGAGTGGCTAACTATGGCTACACCTTC. It encodes CASSFSGVANYGYTF.

Of note for this clone: One end of the junction is discordant with germline, which a read error may explain. The chain recombines TRBV25-1 with TRBJ2-7, with 9 positions matching TRBD2. This CDR3 contains 14 residues. CDR1 and CDR2 from the germline V gene are MGHDK and SYGVNS. This chain's CDR3 is CASSARHPLAGYFF. CDR3 nucleotide sequence: TGTGCCAGCAGTGCCCGACACCCACTAGCGGGCTACTTCTTC.

V is TRBV5-1 and J is TRBJ2-5; 8 nucleotides agree with TRBD1. CDR3 length equals 14 residues. J was trimmed by 1 base and V by 2 bases; bases with no gene match: 1. CDR1 and CDR2 from the germline V gene are SGHRS and YFSETQ. For the CDR3, the DNA is TGCGCCAGCAGCTTTGGACAGGGCCAAGAGACCCAGTACTTC. Translation: CASSFGQGQETQYF. Filled out from reference TRBV5-1 and TRBJ2-5, the complete variable domain reads KAGVTQTPRYLIKTRGQQVTLSCSPISGHRSVSWYQQTPGQGLQFLFEYFSETQRNKGNFPGRFSGRQFSNSRSEMNVSTLELGDSALYLCASSFGQGQETQYFGPGTRLLVL.

This sequence joins TRBV5-1 and TRBJ1-3; the D gene is possibly TRBD1 (6 bases). V lost 1 base and J lost 4, with 12 bases in between. Per germline, CDR1 SGHRS and CDR2 YFSETQ. This CDR3 region has 15 residues. In nucleotides, the CDR3 is TGCGCCAGCAGCTTGCGGGGGGCTGCAGGAAACACCATATATTTT. Amino acids: CASSLRGAAGNTIYF.

The V call is TRBV4-1, the J call TRBJ2-7, with no clear D. The CDR3 consists of 13 residues. V lost 0 bases and J 3 bases, leaving 6 bases between the germline ends. The germline gives CDR1 MGHRA, CDR2 YSYEKL. The CDR3 DNA follows: TGCGCCAGCAGCCAAGATCTTTTCTACGAGCAGTACTTC. Translated: CASSQDLFYEQYF.